The 11 T cell receptor beta chains below come from one sample, sequenced in a study of control samples from healthy donors and cancer patients. Method: immunoSEQ multiplex PCR; TCRdb's copy keeps in-frame clones and lacks some. The sample lists 110,000 to 150,000 clones, approximately 94% seen once, with about an eighth in the top ten. What was sequenced was blood. Source of these receptors: a man aged 35 to 55 in good health.

The chain carries TRBV11-2 and TRBJ2-3; D ambiguous. Germline V gene data show CDR1 as SGHAT and CDR2 as FQNNGV. The V end lost 5 bases, the J end lost 0 bases, and 15 bases lay between the germline ends. The CDR3 extends over 16 amino acids. This chain's CDR3 is CASSPSETVSTDTQYF. The CDR3 coding sequence is TGTGCCAGCAGCCCGAGTGAGACGGTTAGCACAGATACGCAGTATTTT.

V usage is TRBV6-4 and J usage is TRBJ2-3, with 8 bases fitting TRBD1. CDR3 length: 15 residues. V was pared by 5 bases and J by 5 bases, with 9 bases of the junction left unmatched. Germline-derived CDR1 and CDR2 are MRHNA and SNTAGT. CDR3 loop: CASSSSGGYIDTQYF. DNA for the CDR3: TGTGCCAGCAGTTCGTCAGGGGGCTACATAGATACGCAGTATTTT.

The chain combines TRBV2 with TRBJ1-2; no clear D. The germline V gene encodes CDR1 SNHLY and CDR2 FYNNEI. The CDR3 sequence is 13 residues long. V was pared by 6 bases and J by 3 bases, with 11 bases between. The CDR3 DNA is TGTGCCAGCAGCCGGATTGGGGACTATGGCTACACCTTC. Its translation: CASSRIGDYGYTF.

This chain connects TRBV9 to TRBJ2-7; D is perhaps TRBD2 (5 bases). Germline assignment: CDR1 SGDLS and CDR2 YYNGEE. The CDR3 totals 13 residues. The V and J ends lost 4 bases and 3 bases respectively, with 11 bases between them. The CDR3 bases are TGTGCCAGCAGCCCCGGGGAGCTCTACGAGCAGTACTTC. Protein sequence: CASSPGELYEQYF.

This clone was detected only once. The chain couples TRBV6-1 to TRBJ1-2, with D tentatively TRBD1 (5 bases). CDR3 size: 15 residues. V was trimmed by 7 bases and J by 5 bases, leaving 20 bases between them. CDR1 and CDR2 (germline): MNHNS, SASEGT. CDR3 sequence reads: CASTHASDRGYGYTF. CDR3 DNA: TGTGCCAGCACCCATGCCAGTGATCGGGGGTATGGCTACACCTTC.

The rearrangement links TRBV18 to TRBJ2-2; 10 nucleotides align to TRBD1. The CDR3 has 17 residues. Trimming took 2 bases from V and 5 from J; bases not matched to a gene: 8. Germline lookup yields CDR1 KGHSH and CDR2 LQKENI. CDR3 amino acids: CASSPTKGTGETGELFF. CDR3 nucleotide sequence: TGTGCCAGCTCACCAACAAAGGGGACAGGGGAAACCGGGGAGCTGTTTTTT.

The rearrangement links TRBV28 to TRBJ2-3; TRBD2 matches 9 bases. Germline values: CDR1 MDHEN, CDR2 SYDVKM. CDR3 length equals 15 residues. V lost 6 bases to trimming and J lost 2 bases; unmatched junction nucleotides: 6. The CDR3 reads CASRPSGTITDTQYF. The CDR3 region has the DNA TGTGCCAGCAGGCCTAGCGGGACAATCACAGATACGCAGTATTTT. Together with reference TRBV28 and TRBJ2-3, the CDR3 gives the full variable domain: DVKVTQSSRYLVKRTGEKVFLECVQDMDHENMFWYRQDPGLGLRLIYFSYDVKMKEKGDIPEGYSVSREKKERFSLILESASTNQTSMYLCASRPSGTITDTQYFGPGTRLTVL.

The J gene is TRBJ2-5, the V gene TRBV10-2; D may be TRBD1 (5 bases). Germline lookup yields CDR1 WSHSY and CDR2 SAAADI. The V end lost 3 bases, the J end lost 5 bases, and 19 bases lay between the germline ends. The CDR3 spans 16 residues. This chain's CDR3 is CASSESQGSPKETQYF. The DNA of the CDR3 is TGCGCCAGCAGTGAATCCCAGGGCTCCCCCAAGGAGACCCAGTACTTC.

The rearrangement joins TRBV5-6 to TRBJ2-7; the match to TRBD2 covers 7 bases. Germline CDR1 SGHDT, CDR2 YYEEEE. The V segment lost 4 bases and the J segment 6 bases; nucleotides outside the gene matches: 10. CDR3 length: 14 amino acids. The CDR3 region has the DNA TGTGCCAGCAGCCTACGGACTAGTCTGGGCGAGCAGTACTTC. Translated: CASSLRTSLGEQYF.

The gene calls are TRBV28 and TRBJ1-4, with D maybe TRBD1 (5 bases). Per germline, CDR1 MDHEN and CDR2 SYDVKM. The V and J ends lost 4 bases and 8 bases respectively, with 17 bases between them. CDR3 size: 15 residues. The CDR3, as DNA: TGTGCCAGCAGTTCAACCGGGGGGGTAGGAGAAAAACTGTTTTTT. Encoded protein: CASSSTGGVGEKLFF.

The chain carries TRBV9 and TRBJ2-7; 13 bases match TRBD2. Germline V CDR1 and CDR2: SGDLS, YYNGEE. J gave up 3 bases and V 4 bases, and 13 bases lay outside the gene matches. The CDR3 sequence is 18 residues long. The CDR3 here is CASSLGTSGVGGYYEQYF. The CDR3 DNA reads as TGTGCCAGCAGCCTGGGGACTAGCGGGGTAGGAGGGTACTACGAGCAGTACTTC. Full variable domain (outside the CDR3, taken from reference TRBV9 and TRBJ2-7): DSGVTQTPKHLITATGQRVTLRCSPRSGDLSVYWYQQSLDQGLQFLIQYYNGEERAKGNILERFSAQQFPDLHSELNLSSLELGDSALYFCASSLGTSGVGGYYEQYFGPGTRLTVT.